This record looks at one T cell receptor (beta chain) sequence and its context. The antigen it recognizes is unknown. No qualities accompany the bases; no much larger clone lies one base away. CDR1 and CDR2, per the germline V gene, are SGHRS and YFSETQ. Its CDR3 holds 18 amino acids, cysteine through phenylalanine. Only CDR3 DNA remains: 54 bases, in frame from the first base. The junction shows trimming of 3 bases on V and 2 bases on J, plus 24 bases between the germline ends. Library creation used RT-PCR. Sequencer: Illumina HiSeq 2500. TCRdb reanalyzed the raw reads on its own, using fastp at Q25 for trimming and MiXCR for clone calling, and kept in-frame beta chains. Every distinct CDR3 protein forms one entry, paired with its most common genes and DNA. This sample has a few hundred thousand distinct CDR3 sequences in its table, and roughly 7.6% of those were observed once. Around 14% of the sample lies in the top ten.

This specimen comes from a study of response to subunit inactivated influenza vaccine (dated by TCRdb to the late 2010s). For the wider study: Deep quantitative T cell receptor repertoire profiling was used in the study to track responses to a trivalent subunit inactivated influenza vaccine. General findings and caveats noted by the study authors: The authors proposed that each seasonal influenza vaccination may bring in only a limited number of new T cells.

The chain couples TRBV5-1 to TRBJ2-7, and TRBD1 may be the D gene, going by 6 matching bases. This TCR was recovered from a man aged 50 to 69 who received an inactivated influenza vaccine. Donor details come from another sample of the same person, matched by shared clones. Sequenced material: PBMCs from blood, taken around 25 months after vaccination. The DNA is as follows: TGCGCCAGCAGCTGGCCTCCGGGACATCTGGAGGTGCCCTACGAGCAGTACTTC. The encoded protein is CASSWPPGHLEVPYEQYF.